The clone carrying this T cell receptor (beta chain) has just one count. Using immunoSEQ multiplex PCR, the repertoire was profiled, and TCRdb retains in-frame clones only, with some absent. The table has 250,000 or so clones, approximately 93% seen once. This specimen comes from a study of T cell responses to AZD1222 COVID-19 vaccine. This CDR3 has 15 amino acids. CDR1 MGHRA and CDR2 YSYEKL come from the germline V gene. V gave up 3 bases and J gave up 1 base, with 10 bases separating them. Sequenced material: peripheral blood, taken on day 0 of AZD1222 vaccination. The receptor was derived from an adult in good health. The chain combines TRBV4-1 with TRBJ1-5; unclear D gene. The CDR3 region is CASSQTGPSNQPQHF. DNA for the CDR3: TGCGCCAGCAGCCAGACCGGGCCCAGCAATCAGCCCCAGCATTTT.